The clone carrying this T cell receptor (beta chain) appeared a few times. Its antigen is not known. The data stem from a study of beta chain features in type 1 diabetes. Study-level findings and limits: For type 1 diabetes patients, VDJ junctions showed fewer insertions and more deletions.

CDR3 length equals 16 residues. From germline, CDR1 is SGHRS and CDR2 YFSETQ. The V gene lost 0 bases and the J gene lost 3 bases, with 13 bases spanning the gap. The authors reverse transcribed all of the isolated RNA, so sequencing captured expressed TCRB transcripts. Data came from immunoSEQ multiplex PCR; TCRdb stores just in-frame clones and leaves some out. The table has some 150,000 clones, 40% to 55% seen once. V and J are TRBV5-1 and TRBJ2-1, with D maybe TRBD2 (6 bases). This TCR derives from a man aged 18-30 years in good health. The sample taken for sequencing was Tregs from blood. CDR3 coding DNA: TGCGCCAGCAGCTTGGCGGGCGGGGAAATCTACAATGAGCAGTTCTTC. The encoded protein is CASSLAGGEIYNEQFF.